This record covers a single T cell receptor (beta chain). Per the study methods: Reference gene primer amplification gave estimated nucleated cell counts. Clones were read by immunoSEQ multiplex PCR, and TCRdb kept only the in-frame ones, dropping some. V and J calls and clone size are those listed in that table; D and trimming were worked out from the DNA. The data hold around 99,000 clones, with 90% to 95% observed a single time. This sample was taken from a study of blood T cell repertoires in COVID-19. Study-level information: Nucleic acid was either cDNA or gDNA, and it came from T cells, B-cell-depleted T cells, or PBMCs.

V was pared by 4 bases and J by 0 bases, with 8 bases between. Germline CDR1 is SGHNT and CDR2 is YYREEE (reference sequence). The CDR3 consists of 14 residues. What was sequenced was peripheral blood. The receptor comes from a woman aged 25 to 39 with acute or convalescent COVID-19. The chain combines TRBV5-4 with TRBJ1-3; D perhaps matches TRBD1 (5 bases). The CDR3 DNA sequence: TGTGCCAGCAGCCCCGACAGCTCTGGAAACACCATATATTTT. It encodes CASSPDSSGNTIYF.